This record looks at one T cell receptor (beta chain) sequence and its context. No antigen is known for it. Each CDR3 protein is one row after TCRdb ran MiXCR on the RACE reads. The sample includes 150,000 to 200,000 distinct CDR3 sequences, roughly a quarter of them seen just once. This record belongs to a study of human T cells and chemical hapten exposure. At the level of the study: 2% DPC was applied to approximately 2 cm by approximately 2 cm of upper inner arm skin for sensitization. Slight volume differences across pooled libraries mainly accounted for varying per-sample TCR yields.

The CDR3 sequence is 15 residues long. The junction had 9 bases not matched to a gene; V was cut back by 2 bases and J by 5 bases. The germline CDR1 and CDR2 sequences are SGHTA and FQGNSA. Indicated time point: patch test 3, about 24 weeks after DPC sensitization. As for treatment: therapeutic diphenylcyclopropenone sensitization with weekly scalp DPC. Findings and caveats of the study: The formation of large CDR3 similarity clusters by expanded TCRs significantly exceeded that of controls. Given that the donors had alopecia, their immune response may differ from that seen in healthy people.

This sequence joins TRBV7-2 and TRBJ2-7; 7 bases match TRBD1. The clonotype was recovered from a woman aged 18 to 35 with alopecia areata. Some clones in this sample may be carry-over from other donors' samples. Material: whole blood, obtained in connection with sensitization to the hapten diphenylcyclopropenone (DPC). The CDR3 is CASSLKDRPEDEQYF. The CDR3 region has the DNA TGTGCCAGCAGCTTAAAGGACAGGCCGGAGGACGAGCAGTACTTC.